These 9 T cell receptor beta chains were sequenced from one sample in a study of blood T cells in healthy people across ages. Next came a second PCR, run for about 7 to 12 cycles, which used a sample-barcoded 5' primer along with a J-beta primer mix. One entry per CDR3 protein results from TCRdb running MiXCR on the 5' RACE reads. The sample includes around 1,800,000 distinct CDR3 sequences, around 40% of them seen just once. The specimen sequenced was blood. Every receptor here comes from a human donor in good health.

This clonotype occurred many times. The V gene is TRBV29-1, the J gene TRBJ1-2; 11 positions match TRBD1. CDR1 and CDR2 (germline): SQVTM, ANQGSEA. The CDR3 runs 14 residues. The trim removed 6 bases at V and 6 bases at J, leaving 9 bases unmatched. The CDR3 loop is CSVAIGQGADGYTF. The CDR3 DNA follows: TGCAGCGTCGCAATAGGACAGGGGGCGGATGGCTACACCTTC. Supplemented by reference TRBV29-1 and TRBJ1-2, the full variable domain reads SAVISQKPSRDICQRGTSLTIQCQVDSQVTMMFWYRQQPGQSLTLIATANQGSEATYESGFVIDKFPISRPNLTFSTLTVSNMSPEDSSIYLCSVAIGQGADGYTFGSGTRLTVV.

The V gene is TRBV7-2, the J gene TRBJ2-4; 7 positions match TRBD2. The CDR3 extends over 14 amino acids. Germline lookup yields CDR1 SGHTA and CDR2 FQGNSA. V was clipped by 7 bases and J by 6 bases; unmatched bases: 9. CDR3 nucleotides: TGTGCCAGCACCCGCGGGGGAATGGGAAACATTCAGTACTTC. Its translation is CASTRGGMGNIQYF.

This clonotype was detected only a few times. J is TRBJ1-3 and V is TRBV7-9, with TRBD1 as a possible D gene (6 bases). Trimming shortened V by 4 bases and J by 9 bases, and 19 bases separated the two germline ends. The CDR3 has 15 amino acids. From germline, CDR1 is SEHNR and CDR2 FQNEAQ (reference sequence). The CDR3 protein is CASSYQGPYSTTIYF. The CDR3 DNA reads TGTGCCAGCAGCTACCAGGGGCCTTACTCCACCACCATATATTTT.

This chain uses TRBV2 with TRBJ2-3; a possible D gene is TRBD2 (5 bases). The CDR3 is made up of 14 amino acids. The V gene's germline CDR1 is SNHLY and CDR2 FYNNEI. V dropped 6 bases and J dropped 0 bases, with 10 bases sitting between them. CDR3 DNA sequence: TGTGCCAGCAGGGAGAGGACTAGCACAGATACGCAGTATTTT. Amino acids: CASRERTSTDTQYF.

The V call is TRBV5-6, the J call TRBJ2-5; 11 nucleotides line up with TRBD2. V lost 7 bases, J lost 1 base, and 6 bases stayed unmatched. The germline CDR1 and CDR2 sequences are SGHDT and YYEEEE. CDR3 length: 15 residues. CDR3 loop: CASRETSGAQETQYF. The DNA for the CDR3 is TGTGCCAGCCGAGAGACTAGCGGGGCCCAAGAGACCCAGTACTTC.

The table lists this clonotype with a few counts. The rearrangement links TRBV7-9 to TRBJ1-1, with 7 bases aligning to TRBD1. The J segment lost 5 bases and the V segment lost 5 bases, leaving 11 bases of the junction unmatched. Germline V CDR1 and CDR2: SEHNR, FQNEAQ (reference sequence). This CDR3 comprises 15 residues. This CDR3 is CASSVGQQGPTEAFF. The CDR3, as DNA: TGTGCCAGCAGCGTGGGACAGCAGGGACCTACTGAAGCTTTCTTT.

This clonotype was counted only a few times. This chain connects TRBV29-1 to TRBJ2-6; either TRBD1 or TRBD2 may supply D (5 bases each). V gave up 4 bases and J gave up 8 bases, with 18 bases separating them. Looked up from germline, CDR1 is SQVTM and CDR2 is ANQGSEA. The CDR3 extends over 15 amino acids. The CDR3 loop reads CSVGSDSRGPNVLTF. CDR3 nucleotides: TGCAGCGTTGGGTCCGACAGTCGCGGGCCCAACGTCCTGACTTTC. The whole variable domain, remainder taken from reference TRBV29-1 and TRBJ2-6, is SAVISQKPSRDICQRGTSLTIQCQVDSQVTMMFWYRQQPGQSLTLIATANQGSEATYESGFVIDKFPISRPNLTFSTLTVSNMSPEDSSIYLCSVGSDSRGPNVLTFGAGSRLTVL.

This clonotype appeared a few times. The chain joins TRBV6-1 to TRBJ1-2; D is unresolved. This CDR3 is 12 amino acids long. The V gene lost 11 bases and the J gene lost 3 bases, with 13 bases spanning the gap. Germline CDR1 reads MNHNS; CDR2 reads SASEGT. CDR3 DNA: TGTGCCCTACGGAGGTCAGACTATGGCTACACCTTC. It is translated as CALRRSDYGYTF.

The chain combines TRBV29-1 with TRBJ1-1; D is unclear. The germline V gene has CDR1 SQVTM and CDR2 ANQGSEA. The CDR3 length is 11 residues. V shed 5 bases and J shed 10 bases, with 14 bases lying between them. As DNA, the CDR3 is TGCAGCGTTCTCCCTGAGGTCGGAGCTTTCTTT. Encoded protein: CSVLPEVGAFF.